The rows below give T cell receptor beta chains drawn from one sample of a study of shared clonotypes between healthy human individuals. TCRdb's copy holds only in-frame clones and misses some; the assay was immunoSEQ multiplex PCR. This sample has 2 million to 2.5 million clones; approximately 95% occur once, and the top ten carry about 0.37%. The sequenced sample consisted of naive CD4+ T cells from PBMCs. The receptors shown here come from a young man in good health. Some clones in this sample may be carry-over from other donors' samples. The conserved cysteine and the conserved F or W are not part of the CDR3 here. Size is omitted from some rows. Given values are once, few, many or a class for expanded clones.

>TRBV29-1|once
SVEDNSPNYGYT
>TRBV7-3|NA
ASSSTRDTSYNEQF
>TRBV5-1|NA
ASSLSTGGVTGELF
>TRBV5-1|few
ASSPGLVSGDEQF
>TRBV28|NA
ASSQPGGFQPQH
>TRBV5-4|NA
ASSTRTENTGELF
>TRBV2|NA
ASSGRGKMAYEQY
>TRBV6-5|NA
ASRYAQGFEQF
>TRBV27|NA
ASSLRGSTQY
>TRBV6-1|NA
ASSVESGAYNEQF
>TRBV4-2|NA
ASSQGGTSGAYNEQF
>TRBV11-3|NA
ASSSRTSVGELF
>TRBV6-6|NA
ASSSLGQGLGYT
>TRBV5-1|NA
ASTPGGDYGYT
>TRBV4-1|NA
ASSQAPRSWDSHYEQY
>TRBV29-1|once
SVGLGARKEETQY
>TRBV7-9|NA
ASSTRLAENTGELF
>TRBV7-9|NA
ASSLAGDRVTGELF
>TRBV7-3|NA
ASSLDRVSDTQY
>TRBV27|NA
ASSLSRGTLGYT
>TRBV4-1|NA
ASSLLGEGFTEAF
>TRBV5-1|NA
ASSSLLESEQY
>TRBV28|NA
ASSFGGSGTGELF
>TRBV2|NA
ASSVWGGNQPQH
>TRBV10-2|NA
ASSDRVSSGELF
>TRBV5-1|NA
ASSPRGSGGYNEQF
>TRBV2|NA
ASSNGLAGGEDQY
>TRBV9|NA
ASSSHQGLSTDTQY